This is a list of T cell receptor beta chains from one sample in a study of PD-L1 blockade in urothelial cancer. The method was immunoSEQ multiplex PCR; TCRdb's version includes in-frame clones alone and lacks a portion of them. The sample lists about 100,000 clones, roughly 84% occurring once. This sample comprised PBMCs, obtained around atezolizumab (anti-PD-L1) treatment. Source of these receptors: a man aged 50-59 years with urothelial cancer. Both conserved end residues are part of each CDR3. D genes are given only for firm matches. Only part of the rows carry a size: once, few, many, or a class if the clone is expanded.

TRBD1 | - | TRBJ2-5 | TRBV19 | TGTGCCAGTAGAGGGACAGGGCATGAGACCCAGTACTTC | CASRGTGHETQYF
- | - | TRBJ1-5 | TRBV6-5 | TGTGCCAGCAGCCTTCTCGGGGTACCGGGGCAGCCCCAGCATTTT | CASSLLGVPGQPQHF
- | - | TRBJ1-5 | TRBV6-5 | TGTGCCAGCAGTTCGGCCGGGAGTCAGCCCCAGCATTTT | CASSSAGSQPQHF
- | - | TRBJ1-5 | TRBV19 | TGTGCCAGTAGTCCCTGGGGCGGGGGCAATCAGCCCCAGCATTTT | CASSPWGGGNQPQHF
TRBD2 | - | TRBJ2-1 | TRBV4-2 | TGTGCCAGCAGCCAAGGGACTAGCGGGAGTCAGAATGAGCAGTTCTTC | CASSQGTSGSQNEQFF
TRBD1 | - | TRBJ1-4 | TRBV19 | TGTGCCAGTACCTACAGGGGGGGAGAAAAACTGTTTTTT | CASTYRGGEKLFF
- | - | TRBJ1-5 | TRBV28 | TGTGCCAGCATGGAGGGGTCTAGCAATCAGCCCCAGCATTTT | CASMEGSSNQPQHF
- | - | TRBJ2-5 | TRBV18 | TGTGCCAGCTCGTCCCTCGGACAGACCCAAGAGACCCAGTACTTC | CASSSLGQTQETQYF
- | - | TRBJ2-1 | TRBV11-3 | TGTGCCAGCAGCCAGTCCGGGGGGCAAGGTGAGCAGTTCTTC | CASSQSGGQGEQFF
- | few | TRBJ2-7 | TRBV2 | TGTGCCAGCAGTGACTCTAGCTCCTACGAGCAGTACTTC | CASSDSSSYEQYF
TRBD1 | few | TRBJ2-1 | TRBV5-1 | TGCGCCAGCAGCTTGGGGGACAGATGGGCCTACAATGAGCAGTTCTTC | CASSLGDRWAYNEQFF
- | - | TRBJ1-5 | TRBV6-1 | TGTGCCAGCAGTGATTGGGTGAAGGGAGGCAATCAGCCCCAGCATTTT | CASSDWVKGGNQPQHF